Below, one T cell receptor (beta chain) is given with its context. From germline, CDR1 is SQVTM and CDR2 ANQGSEA. V shed 5 bases and J shed 9 bases, with 16 bases lying between them. CDR3 size: 12 residues. How the authors handled the data: Reference gene primer amplification yielded estimated nucleated cell counts. Clones were sequenced by immunoSEQ multiplex PCR, and TCRdb holds only the in-frame ones, with some missing. V, J and clone size are those of that table, while D and trimming were read from the DNA. The profile shows roughly 150,000 clones, around 84% of them singletons. The data were obtained in a study of blood T cell repertoires in COVID-19. Study as a whole: Samples of COVID-19 (acute and convalescent) were obtained from the United States, Italy and Spain. Sources were T cells, B-cell-depleted T cells, or PBMCs; the material itself was cDNA or gDNA.

The TCR was taken from a woman aged 60-75 years with COVID-19, enrolled during active disease. This chain joins TRBV29-1 and TRBJ1-1; maybe TRBD1 (5 bases). Material: peripheral blood. The CDR3 here is CSVRGVGVQAFF. The CDR3 DNA follows: TGCAGCGTTCGGGGGGTTGGGGTCCAAGCTTTCTTT.